The 23 T cell receptor beta chains below all came from one sample that was sequenced in a study of technical replicates of blood from a few donors. Assay used: immunoSEQ multiplex PCR; TCRdb lists only in-frame clones, some missing. Here the sample spans fewer than 15,000 clones, 60% to 80% being singletons. Source material: PBMCs. These TCRs come from a human donor in good health.

This rearrangement joins TRBV13 to TRBJ2-3; D remains ambiguous. The V gene's germline CDR1 is PRHDT and CDR2 FYEKMQ (reference sequence). The length of the CDR3 is 15 residues. Trimming took off 2 bases at V and 0 bases at J, with 9 bases between the two ends. The DNA for the CDR3 is TGTGCCAGCAGCTTATCAGTTAGCAGCACAGATACGCAGTATTTT. Encoded protein: CASSLSVSSTDTQYF.

The rearrangement uses TRBV19 and TRBJ2-7; 7 nucleotides agree with TRBD2. V shed 9 bases and J 3 bases; nucleotides not matched to a gene: 8. Germline values: CDR1 LNHDA, CDR2 SQIVND (reference sequence). There are 13 residues in the CDR3. The CDR3 here is CASQPGTNYEQYF. DNA of the CDR3: TGTGCCAGCCAGCCCGGGACTAACTACGAGCAGTACTTC. Full variable domain (outside the CDR3, taken from reference TRBV19 and TRBJ2-7): DGGITQSPKYLFRKEGQNVTLSCEQNLNHDAMYWYRQDPGQGLRLIYYSQIVNDFQKGDIAEGYSVSREKKESFPLTVTSAQKNPTAFYLCASQPGTNYEQYFGPGTRLTVT.

The chain couples TRBV7-2 to TRBJ1-1, with D tentatively TRBD1 (5 bases). Trimming stripped 5 bases from V and 6 bases from J, with 19 bases between. CDR1 is SGHTA, CDR2 FQGNSA, per germline. This CDR3 has 15 residues. The CDR3: CASSGRGGRFSEAFF. The DNA of the CDR3 is TGTGCCAGCAGCGGTCGGGGGGGTCGTTTCTCTGAAGCTTTCTTT.

This clone was counted a single time. The chain joins TRBV28 to TRBJ2-7; possible D gene TRBD1, 6 bases. The CDR3 loop spans 14 amino acids. Germline V CDR1 and CDR2: MDHEN, SYDVKM. V was trimmed by 5 bases and J by 2 bases, leaving 13 bases between them. The CDR3 sequence: CASSDPGTTYEQYF. CDR3 coding DNA: TGTGCCAGCAGTGACCCCGGGACAACCTACGAGCAGTACTTC.

The chain recombines TRBV11-3 with TRBJ2-1, with a weak D call TRBD2 (5 bases). The CDR3 runs to 14 residues. The V end was cut by 5 bases, the J end by 1 base, with 9 bases between. The V gene's germline CDR1 is SGHNT and CDR2 YENEEA. The CDR3 DNA reads TGTGCCAGCAGCCTTAGCGTGTCCTACAATGAGCAGTTCTTC. Its protein product is CASSLSVSYNEQFF.

This sequence joins TRBV23-1 and TRBJ2-4; weak D call: TRBD1 (5 bases). TRBV23-1 is classed as an ORF, of uncertain function. This CDR3 is built from 14 residues. V shed 2 bases and J shed 5 bases, with 10 bases lying between them. CDR3 amino acids: CASSQRGGENIQYF. DNA for the CDR3: TGCGCCAGCAGTCAAAGGGGCGGCGAAAACATTCAGTACTTC.

Note on this clone: Germline and junction disagree at one end, which may indicate a read error. This rearrangement joins TRBV6-1 to TRBJ1-5; 8 positions agree with TRBD1. This CDR3 is built from 13 residues. The germline V gene encodes CDR1 MNHNS and CDR2 SASEGT. This CDR3 is CASSGPTGEAKCF. The CDR3 DNA sequence: TGTGCCAGCAGTGGCCCGACAGGGGAGGCTAAGTGTTTT.

This chain links TRBV2 with TRBJ1-2; 11 nucleotides line up with TRBD1. This CDR3 region has 15 residues. J was trimmed by 6 bases and V by 6 bases; bases with no gene match: 9. Germline lookup yields CDR1 SNHLY and CDR2 FYNNEI. The CDR3 spells CASRPGQGGNHGYTF. Written as DNA, the CDR3 is TGTGCCAGCAGGCCGGGACAGGGGGGCAATCATGGCTACACCTTC.

V usage is TRBV18 and J usage is TRBJ2-5; 10 nucleotides line up with TRBD1. CDR1 KGHSH and CDR2 LQKENI come from the germline V gene. V trimming: 8 bases; J trimming: 7 bases; junction bases outside the gene matches: 13. The CDR3 consists of 15 residues. In nucleotides, the CDR3 is TGTGCCAGCACCACCGACAGGGGGCGCGGGGTGACCCAGTACTTC. Protein: CASTTDRGRGVTQYF.

V is TRBV5-1 and J is TRBJ2-3; perhaps TRBD2 as D (5 bases). The germline gives CDR1 SGHRS, CDR2 YFSETQ. V was shortened by 6 bases and J by 1 base, with 18 bases between the two germline ends. The CDR3 extends over 16 amino acids. This CDR3 reads CASTPPSYSGTDTQYF. CDR3 DNA sequence: TGCGCCAGCACCCCCCCCAGTTATAGCGGCACAGATACGCAGTATTTT.

The gene calls are TRBV6-1 and TRBJ2-1; D uncertain. The germline V and J ends were trimmed by 8 bases and 10 bases, with 12 bases remaining between them. The CDR3 contains 11 residues. Germline V gene sequence: CDR1 MNHNS, CDR2 SASEGT. The chain's CDR3 is CASGYEVEQFF. CDR3 in DNA: TGTGCCAGCGGATACGAGGTCGAGCAGTTCTTC.

CDR3 amino acids: CASTGQGSNQPQHF. CDR3 bases: TGTGCCAGCACCGGCCAGGGGAGCAATCAGCCCCAGCATTTT. The chain links TRBV6-1 to TRBJ1-5; the D gene is possibly TRBD1 (6 bases). CDR1 and CDR2 from the germline V gene are MNHNS and SASEGT. This CDR3 has 14 amino acids. Trimming took 7 bases from V and 1 from J, leaving 11 bases between them.

Only a few counts were recorded for this clone. This chain links TRBV19 with TRBJ1-1, with 10 bases identical to TRBD1. From germline, CDR1 is LNHDA and CDR2 SQIVND (reference sequence). This CDR3 has 15 residues. V shed 5 bases and J 6 bases; nucleotides not matched to a gene: 9. CDR3 nucleotides: TGTGCCAGTAGTGCGACGGGACAGGGGTTTGCTGAAGCTTTCTTT. Residues: CASSATGQGFAEAFF.

This clone has a handful of counts. The gene calls are TRBV18 and TRBJ1-3; TRBD1 agrees at 7 bases. Germline loops: CDR1 KGHSH, CDR2 LQKENI. The CDR3 loop spans 16 amino acids. With 4 bases clipped from V and 0 bases from J, the junction kept 6 bases outside the gene matches. The CDR3: CASSQSQGSSGNTIYF. DNA of the CDR3: TGTGCCAGCTCACAATCACAGGGGAGCTCTGGAAACACCATATATTTT.

This chain connects TRBV15 to TRBJ1-1, with D possibly being TRBD1 (6 bases). V was shortened by 4 bases and J by 3 bases, with 15 bases between the two germline ends. The germline V gene has CDR1 LNHNV and CDR2 YYDKDF (reference sequence). This CDR3 spans 15 amino acids. CDR3 sequence: CATSTRTVTDTEAFF. The CDR3 region has the DNA TGTGCCACCAGCACCAGGACAGTTACCGACACTGAAGCTTTCTTT.

This chain uses TRBV7-9 with TRBJ2-5, with D unresolved. Germline V lookup: CDR1 SEHNR, CDR2 FQNEAQ (reference sequence). The CDR3 extends over 11 amino acids. With 7 bases removed from V and 2 bases from J, the gap between germline ends came to 5 bases. The CDR3 reads CASTLQETQYF. CDR3 DNA sequence: TGTGCCAGCACCCTACAAGAGACCCAGTACTTC.

This chain links TRBV9 with TRBJ2-1, with 12 bases matching TRBD2. This CDR3 region has 18 residues. CDR1 and CDR2 from the germline V gene are SGDLS and YYNGEE. V was pared by 0 bases and J by 2 bases, with 6 bases of the junction left unmatched. CDR3 protein: CASSVGLAGGPTYNEQFF. The CDR3 nucleotides read TGTGCCAGCAGCGTAGGGCTAGCGGGAGGGCCGACCTACAATGAGCAGTTCTTC.

The chain carries TRBV5-1 and TRBJ2-1; 8 positions match TRBD2. The germline V gene encodes CDR1 SGHRS and CDR2 YFSETQ. Trimming removed 4 bases from V and 1 base from J; junction bases left unmatched: 13. This CDR3 is built from 18 residues. CDR3 sequence: CASSRISALAGSYNEQFF. For the CDR3, the DNA is TGCGCCAGCAGCCGGATCTCTGCTTTAGCGGGATCCTACAATGAGCAGTTCTTC.

Written as DNA, the CDR3 is TGCAGCGTCGCGACCTGGGCCCAAGAGACCCAGTACTTC. This sequence encodes CSVATWAQETQYF. The chain recombines TRBV29-1 with TRBJ2-5, with D uncertain. The CDR3 is made up of 13 amino acids. Germline lookup yields CDR1 SQVTM and CDR2 ANQGSEA. V gave up 6 bases and J gave up 1 base, with 12 bases separating them.

This clone has just a few counts. The chain combines TRBV7-9 with TRBJ2-1; 9 bases match TRBD2. This CDR3 spans 15 amino acids. Germline V CDR1 and CDR2: SEHNR, FQNEAQ (reference sequence). Trimming cost V 3 bases and J 3 bases; bases outside gene matches: 3. This CDR3 is CASSFTSGRYNEQFF. The DNA for the CDR3 is TGTGCCAGCAGCTTCACTAGCGGGCGCTACAATGAGCAGTTCTTC.

This clone was observed a single time. The V gene is TRBV11-1, the J gene TRBJ1-2, with TRBD1 matching 8 bases. The germline gives CDR1 SGHAT, CDR2 FQDESV (reference sequence). The CDR3 is 13 amino acids. The V gene end was trimmed by 4 bases and the J gene end by 7 bases; junction bases not matched to a gene: 5. The CDR3 sequence: CASSSDRDFGYTF. The CDR3 nucleotides are TGTGCCAGCAGCTCGGACAGGGACTTTGGCTACACCTTC.

The V and J genes are TRBV6-1 and TRBJ2-7; 10 bases are a match to TRBD1. V shed 4 bases, J shed 4 bases, and the junction held 7 bases outside the gene matches. The CDR3 has 15 amino acids. Germline lookup yields CDR1 MNHNS and CDR2 SASEGT. The CDR3 DNA follows: TGTGCCAGCAGTGGCCGGGACAGGGGCTTTTACGAGCAGTACTTC. This translates into CASSGRDRGFYEQYF.

This chain links TRBV27 with TRBJ1-1; TRBD1 aligns across 7 bases. The CDR3 length is 17 residues. V shed 9 bases, J shed 0 bases, and the junction held 16 bases outside the gene matches. Germline V gene data show CDR1 as MNHEY and CDR2 as SMNVEV (reference sequence). The DNA for the CDR3 is TGTGCCAGTCCCTCCTGGGACAGAACGCCCATGAACACTGAAGCTTTCTTT. Translated: CASPSWDRTPMNTEAFF.